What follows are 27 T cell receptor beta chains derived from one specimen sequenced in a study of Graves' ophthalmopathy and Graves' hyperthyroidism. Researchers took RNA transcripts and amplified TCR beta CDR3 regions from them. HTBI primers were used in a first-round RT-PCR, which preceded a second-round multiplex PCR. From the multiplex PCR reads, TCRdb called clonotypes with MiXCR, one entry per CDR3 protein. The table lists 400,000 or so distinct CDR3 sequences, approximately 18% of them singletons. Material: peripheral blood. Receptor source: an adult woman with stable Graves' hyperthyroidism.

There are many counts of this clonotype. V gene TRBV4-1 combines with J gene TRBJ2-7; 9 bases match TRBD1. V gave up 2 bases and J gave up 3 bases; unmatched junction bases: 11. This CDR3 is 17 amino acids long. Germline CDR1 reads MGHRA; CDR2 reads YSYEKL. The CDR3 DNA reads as TGCGCCAGCAGCCAACCTCTCCGGGACAGGGTATTCTACGAGCAGTACTTC. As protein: CASSQPLRDRVFYEQYF.

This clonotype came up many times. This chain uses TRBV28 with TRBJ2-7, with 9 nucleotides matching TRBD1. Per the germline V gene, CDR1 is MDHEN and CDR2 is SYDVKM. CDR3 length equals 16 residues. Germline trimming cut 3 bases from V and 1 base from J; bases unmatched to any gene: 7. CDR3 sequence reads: CASSFGQGLSSYEQYF. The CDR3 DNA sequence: TGTGCCAGCAGTTTCGGACAGGGGTTGTCATCCTACGAGCAGTACTTC.

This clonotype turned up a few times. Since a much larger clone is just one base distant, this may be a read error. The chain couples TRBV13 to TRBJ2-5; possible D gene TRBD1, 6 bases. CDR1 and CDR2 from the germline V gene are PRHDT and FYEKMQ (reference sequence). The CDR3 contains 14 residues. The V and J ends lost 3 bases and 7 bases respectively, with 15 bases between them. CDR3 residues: CASSFRTEVGTQYF. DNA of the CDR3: TGTGCCAGCAGCTTCCGGACAGAGGTAGGGACCCAGTACTTC.

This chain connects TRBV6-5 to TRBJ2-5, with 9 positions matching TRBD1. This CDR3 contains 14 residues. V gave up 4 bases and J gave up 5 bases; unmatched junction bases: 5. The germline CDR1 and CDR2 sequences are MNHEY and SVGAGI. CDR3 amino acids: CASSLTGGPETQYF. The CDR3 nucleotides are TGTGCCAGCAGTTTAACAGGGGGCCCTGAGACCCAGTACTTC.

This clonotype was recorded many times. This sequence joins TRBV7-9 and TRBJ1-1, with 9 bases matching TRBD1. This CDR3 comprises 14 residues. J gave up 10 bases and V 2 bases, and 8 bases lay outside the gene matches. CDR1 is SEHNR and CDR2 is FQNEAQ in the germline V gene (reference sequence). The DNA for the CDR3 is TGTGCCAGCAGCTTACAGGGGACAGGGTCGGGAGCTTTCTTT. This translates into CASSLQGTGSGAFF.

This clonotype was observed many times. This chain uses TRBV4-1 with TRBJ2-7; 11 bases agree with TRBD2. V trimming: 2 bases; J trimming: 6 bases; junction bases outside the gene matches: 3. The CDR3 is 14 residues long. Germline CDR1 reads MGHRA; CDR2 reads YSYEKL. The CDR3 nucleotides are TGCGCCAGCAGCCAATCTAGCGGGAGGTCCGAGCAGTACTTC. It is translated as CASSQSSGRSEQYF.

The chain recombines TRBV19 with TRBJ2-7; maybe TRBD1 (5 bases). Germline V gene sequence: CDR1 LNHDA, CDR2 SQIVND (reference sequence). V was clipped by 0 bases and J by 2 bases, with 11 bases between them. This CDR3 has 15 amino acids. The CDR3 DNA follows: TGTGCCAGTAGTATAGAAGACAGCCGTACCTACGAGCAGTACTTC. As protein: CASSIEDSRTYEQYF.

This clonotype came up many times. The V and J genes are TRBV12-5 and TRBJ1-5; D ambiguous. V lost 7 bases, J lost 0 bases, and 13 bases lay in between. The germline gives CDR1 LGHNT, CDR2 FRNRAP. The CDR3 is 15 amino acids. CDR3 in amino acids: CASAVDIYSNQPQHF. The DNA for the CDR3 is TGTGCTAGTGCCGTCGACATCTATAGCAATCAGCCCCAGCATTTT.

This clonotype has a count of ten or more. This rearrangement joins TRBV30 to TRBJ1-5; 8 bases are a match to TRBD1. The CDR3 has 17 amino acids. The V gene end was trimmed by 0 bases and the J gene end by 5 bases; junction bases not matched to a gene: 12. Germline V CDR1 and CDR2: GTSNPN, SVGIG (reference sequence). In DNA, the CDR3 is TGTGCCTGGAGTGTAGACAGGGGATCGAGGTTCGATCAGCCCCAGCATTTT. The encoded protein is CAWSVDRGSRFDQPQHF.

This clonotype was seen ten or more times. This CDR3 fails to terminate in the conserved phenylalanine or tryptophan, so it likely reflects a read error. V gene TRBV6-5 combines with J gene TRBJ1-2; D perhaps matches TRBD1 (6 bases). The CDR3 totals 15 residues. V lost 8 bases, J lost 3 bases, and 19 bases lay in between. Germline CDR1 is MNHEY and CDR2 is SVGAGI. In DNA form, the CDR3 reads TGTGCCAGCGGTTTCTCCCGACAGGCAGACTATGGCTACACCTCC. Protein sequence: CASGFSRQADYGYTS.

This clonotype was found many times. The CDR3 reads CASSQEAGAYNSPLHF. CDR3 in DNA: TGTGCCAGCAGCCAAGAAGCAGGGGCCTATAATTCACCCCTCCACTTT. The chain employs TRBV4-2 and TRBJ1-6; tentative D call: TRBD1 (6 bases). The CDR3 loop spans 16 amino acids. Deletions cut 0 bases from V and 2 bases from J, with 8 bases between. The germline V gene has CDR1 LGHNA and CDR2 YNFKEQ.

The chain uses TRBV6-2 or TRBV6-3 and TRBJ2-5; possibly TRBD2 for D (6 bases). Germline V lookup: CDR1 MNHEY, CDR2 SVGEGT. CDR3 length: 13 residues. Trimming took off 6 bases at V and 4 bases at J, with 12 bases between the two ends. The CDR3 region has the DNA TGTGCCAGCAGAAGGGACTTGTCAGAGACCCAGTACTTC. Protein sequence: CASRRDLSETQYF.

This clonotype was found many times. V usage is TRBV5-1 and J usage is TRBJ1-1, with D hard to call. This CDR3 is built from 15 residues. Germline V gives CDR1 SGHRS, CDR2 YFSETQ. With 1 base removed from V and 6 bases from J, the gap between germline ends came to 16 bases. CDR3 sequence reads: CASSLWPGEMAEAFF. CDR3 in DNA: TGCGCCAGCAGCTTGTGGCCCGGGGAAATGGCTGAAGCTTTCTTT.

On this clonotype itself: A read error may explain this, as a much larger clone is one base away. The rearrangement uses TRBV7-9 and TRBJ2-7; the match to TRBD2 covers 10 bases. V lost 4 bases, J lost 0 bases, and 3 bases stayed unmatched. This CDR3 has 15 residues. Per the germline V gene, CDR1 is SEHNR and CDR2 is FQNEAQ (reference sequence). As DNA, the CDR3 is TGTGCCAGCAGCTCGGGACTAGCGAGCTCCTACGAGCAGTACTTC. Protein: CASSSGLASSYEQYF.

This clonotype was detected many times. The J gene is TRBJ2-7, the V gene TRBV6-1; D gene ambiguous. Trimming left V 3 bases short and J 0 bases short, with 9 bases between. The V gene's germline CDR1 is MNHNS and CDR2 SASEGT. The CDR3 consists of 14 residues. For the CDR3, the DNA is TGTGCCAGCAGTGACGCTACCGCCTCCTACGAGCAGTACTTC. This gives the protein CASSDATASYEQYF.

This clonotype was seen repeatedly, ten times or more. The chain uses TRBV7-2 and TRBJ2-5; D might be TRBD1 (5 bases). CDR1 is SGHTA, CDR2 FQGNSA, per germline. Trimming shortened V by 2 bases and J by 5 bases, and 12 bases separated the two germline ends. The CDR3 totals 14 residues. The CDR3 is CASSLWGPTETQYF. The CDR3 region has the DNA TGTGCCAGCAGCTTATGGGGCCCGACGGAGACCCAGTACTTC.

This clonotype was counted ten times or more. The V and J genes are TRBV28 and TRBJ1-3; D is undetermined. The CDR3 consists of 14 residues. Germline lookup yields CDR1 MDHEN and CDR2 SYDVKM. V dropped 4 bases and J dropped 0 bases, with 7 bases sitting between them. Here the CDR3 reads CASSSGLSGNTIYF. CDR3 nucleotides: TGTGCCAGCAGTTCAGGCCTCTCTGGAAACACCATATATTTT.

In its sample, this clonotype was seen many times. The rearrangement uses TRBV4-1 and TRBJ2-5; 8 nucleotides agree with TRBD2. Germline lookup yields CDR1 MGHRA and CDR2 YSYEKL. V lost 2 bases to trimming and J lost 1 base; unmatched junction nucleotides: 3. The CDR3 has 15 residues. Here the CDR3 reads CASSQIAGIQETQYF. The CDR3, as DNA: TGCGCCAGCAGCCAAATAGCGGGAATCCAAGAGACCCAGTACTTC.

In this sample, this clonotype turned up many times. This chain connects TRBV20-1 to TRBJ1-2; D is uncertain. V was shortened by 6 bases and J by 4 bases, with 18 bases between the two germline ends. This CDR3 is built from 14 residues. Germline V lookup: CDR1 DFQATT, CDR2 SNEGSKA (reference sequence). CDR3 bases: TGCAGTGCAAGTCGGGAGCCCGAGGGCTATGGCTACACCTTC. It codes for CSASREPEGYGYTF.

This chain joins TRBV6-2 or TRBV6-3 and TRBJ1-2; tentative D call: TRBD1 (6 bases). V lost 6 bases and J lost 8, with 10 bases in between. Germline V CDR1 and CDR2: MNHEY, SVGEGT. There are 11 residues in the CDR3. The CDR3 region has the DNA TGTGCCAGCAGGGAGGGGGGCGGCTACACCTTC. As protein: CASREGGGYTF.

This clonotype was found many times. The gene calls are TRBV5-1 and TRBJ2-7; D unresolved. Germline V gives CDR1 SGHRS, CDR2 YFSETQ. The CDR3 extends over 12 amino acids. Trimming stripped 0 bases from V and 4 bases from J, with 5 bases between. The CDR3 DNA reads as TGCGCCAGCAGCTTGGGAGAGTACGAGCAGTACTTC. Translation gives CASSLGEYEQYF.

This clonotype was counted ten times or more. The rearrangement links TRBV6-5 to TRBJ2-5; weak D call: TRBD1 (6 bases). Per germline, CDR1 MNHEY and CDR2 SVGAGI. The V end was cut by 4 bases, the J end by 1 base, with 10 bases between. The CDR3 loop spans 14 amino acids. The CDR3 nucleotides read TGTGCCAGCAGTTTAGGACAGACCCAAGAGACCCAGTACTTC. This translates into CASSLGQTQETQYF.

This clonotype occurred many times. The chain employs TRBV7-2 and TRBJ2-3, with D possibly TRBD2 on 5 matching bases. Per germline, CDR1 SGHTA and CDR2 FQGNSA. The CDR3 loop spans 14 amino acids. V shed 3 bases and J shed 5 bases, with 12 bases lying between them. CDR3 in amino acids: CASSLWGAQDTQYF. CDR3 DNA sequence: TGTGCCAGCAGCTTGTGGGGAGCACAAGATACGCAGTATTTT.

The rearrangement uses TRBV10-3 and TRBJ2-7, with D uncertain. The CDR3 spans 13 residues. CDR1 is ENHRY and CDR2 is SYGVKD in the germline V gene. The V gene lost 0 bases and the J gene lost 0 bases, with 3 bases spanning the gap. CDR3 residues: CAISESSSYEQYF. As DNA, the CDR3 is TGTGCCATCAGTGAGTCGTCCTCCTACGAGCAGTACTTC.

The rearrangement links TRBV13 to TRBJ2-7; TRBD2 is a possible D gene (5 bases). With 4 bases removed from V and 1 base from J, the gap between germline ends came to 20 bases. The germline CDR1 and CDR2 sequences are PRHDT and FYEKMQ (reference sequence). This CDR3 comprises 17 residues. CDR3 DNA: TGTGCCAGCAGCTCCCACCACCCGGACGGGGAGTCCTACGAGCAGTACTTC. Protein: CASSSHHPDGESYEQYF. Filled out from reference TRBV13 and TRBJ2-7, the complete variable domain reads AAGVIQSPRHLIKEKRETATLKCYPIPRHDTVYWYQQGPGQDPQFLISFYEKMQSDKGSIPDRFSAQQFSDYHSELNMSSLELGDSALYFCASSSHHPDGESYEQYFGPGTRLTVT.

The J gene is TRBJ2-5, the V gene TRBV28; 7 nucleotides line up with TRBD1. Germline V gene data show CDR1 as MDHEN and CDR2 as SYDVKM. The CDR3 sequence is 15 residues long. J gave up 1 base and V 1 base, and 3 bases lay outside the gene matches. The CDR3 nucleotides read TGTGCCAGCAGTTTATACAGGGGCCCCCAAGAGACCCAGTACTTC. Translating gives CASSLYRGPQETQYF.

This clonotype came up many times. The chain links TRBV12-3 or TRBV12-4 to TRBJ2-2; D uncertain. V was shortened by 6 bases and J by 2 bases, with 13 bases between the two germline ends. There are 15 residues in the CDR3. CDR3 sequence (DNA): TGTGCCAGCAGCCACCCCTTCACCAACACCGGGGAGCTGTTTTTT. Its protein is CASSHPFTNTGELFF.